Shown below are 26 T cell receptor beta chains from a single sample sequenced in a study of cytomegalovirus exposure and HLA in healthy donors. The PCR was carried out with 60 Vbeta primers and 13 Jbeta primers. Generated by immunoSEQ multiplex PCR, the TCRdb table keeps only in-frame clones and is missing some. The listing records about 160,000 clones. Input material: PBMCs. Receptor source: an older woman in good health and CMV-seronegative.

The rearrangement links TRBV21-1 to TRBJ1-2; no check of the table's D call, TRBD1, against the DNA was made. TRBV21-1 is a pseudogene locus. The CDR3 is 17 amino acids. CDR3 bases: TGTGCCAGCACCCTGGTAACGACAGGGTTAGGCTACTATGGCTACACCTTC. Translated: CASTLVTTGLGYYGYTF.

The chain has TRBV25-1 and TRBJ2-5, with D tentatively TRBD2 (7 bases). With 1 base removed from V and 2 bases from J, the gap between germline ends came to 11 bases. This CDR3 is built from 15 residues. In germline, CDR1 is MGHDK, CDR2 SYGVNS. The CDR3 DNA follows: TGTGCCAGCAGTGAATGGAGGGGGGGACAAGAGACCCAGTACTTC. Amino acid sequence: CASSEWRGGQETQYF.

J is TRBJ1-1 and V is TRBV10-3; D perhaps matches TRBD1 (5 bases). V dropped 5 bases and J dropped 0 bases, with 10 bases sitting between them. The CDR3 covers 14 residues. CDR1 and CDR2 from the germline V gene are ENHRY and SYGVKD. As DNA, the CDR3 is TGTGCCATCAGTACTACAGGAATGAACACTGAAGCTTTCTTT. Protein product: CAISTTGMNTEAFF.

The chain carries TRBV5-1 and TRBJ1-1, with TRBD1 identical over 7 bases. The J segment lost 4 bases and the V segment lost 2 bases, leaving 8 bases of the junction unmatched. CDR1 SGHRS and CDR2 YFSETQ come from the germline V gene. This CDR3 has 15 amino acids. Here the CDR3 DNA reads TGCGCCAGCAGCTTTACAGGGGCTCGGGGCACTGAAGCTTTCTTT. It codes for CASSFTGARGTEAFF.

The DNA of the CDR3 is TGCGCCAGCAGCCCTCCTTACCGGGACAGGGGAGGAATCGGGCAGTACTTC. Residues: CASSPPYRDRGGIGQYF. The chain is built from TRBV4-1 and TRBJ2-7; the match to TRBD1 covers 10 bases. The CDR3 length is 17 residues. Germline V CDR1 and CDR2: MGHRA, YSYEKL. The V segment lost 4 bases and the J segment 9 bases; nucleotides outside the gene matches: 18.

The rearrangement uses TRBV27 and TRBJ2-2, with D maybe TRBD2 (7 bases). The CDR3 has 17 residues. Trimming shortened V by 1 base and J by 9 bases, and 21 bases separated the two germline ends. Germline V lookup: CDR1 MNHEY, CDR2 SMNVEV (reference sequence). CDR3 amino acids: CASSLFGGPGSTRELFF. CDR3 bases: TGTGCCAGCAGTTTATTCGGGGGGCCGGGTTCCACGAGGGAGCTGTTTTTT.

The chain has TRBV11-2 and TRBJ1-1, with D uncertain. The CDR3 contains 14 residues. Deletions cut 1 base from V and 1 base from J, with 7 bases between. Germline assignment: CDR1 SGHAT and CDR2 FQNNGV. The CDR3 loop is CASSLGARNTEAFF. For the CDR3, the DNA is TGTGCCAGCAGCTTAGGGGCGCGGAACACTGAAGCTTTCTTT.

The J gene is TRBJ2-5, the V gene TRBV18, with 7 bases identical to TRBD1. Germline V CDR1 and CDR2: KGHSH, LQKENI. J gave up 2 bases and V 3 bases, and 12 bases lay outside the gene matches. The CDR3 has 17 amino acids. CDR3 sequence: CASSPRAPQGSQETQYF. The CDR3 DNA sequence: TGTGCCAGCTCACCCCGTGCCCCACAGGGGTCACAAGAGACCCAGTACTTC.

The chain has TRBV5-5 and TRBJ1-1; the D gene is possibly TRBD1 (5 bases). Trimming took 5 bases from V and 2 from J, leaving 16 bases between them. CDR1 SGHKS and CDR2 YYEKEE come from the germline V gene (reference sequence). CDR3 length equals 15 residues. DNA for the CDR3: TGTGCCAGCAGGTCCTGGGGAGGGGTTAACACTGAAGCTTTCTTT. Its protein product is CASRSWGGVNTEAFF.

The rearrangement uses TRBV29-1 and TRBJ2-2; D remains ambiguous. V was shortened by 5 bases and J by 3 bases, with 7 bases between the two germline ends. There are 12 residues in the CDR3. The germline V gene encodes CDR1 SQVTM and CDR2 ANQGSEA. The CDR3 region is CSVSRDTGELFF. The DNA of the CDR3 is TGCAGCGTTTCCCGGGACACCGGGGAGCTGTTTTTT.

The V call is TRBV15, the J call TRBJ1-1, with a possible D match to TRBD1 (6 bases). CDR1 and CDR2 from the germline V gene are LNHNV and YYDKDF (reference sequence). Trimming cost V 1 base and J 0 bases, with 9 bases left between them. The CDR3 loop spans 15 amino acids. CDR3 DNA: TGTGCCACCAGCAGAGTCACAGGGATGAACACTGAAGCTTTCTTT. It encodes CATSRVTGMNTEAFF. Full variable domain (rest looked up from reference TRBV15 and TRBJ1-1): DAMVIQNPRYQVTQFGKPVTLSCSQTLNHNVMYWYQQKSSQAPKLLFHYYDKDFNNEADTPDNFQSRRPNTSFCFLDIRSPGLGDTAMYLCATSRVTGMNTEAFFGQGTRLTVV.

The J gene is TRBJ2-7, the V gene TRBV11-2; a possible D gene is TRBD1 (5 bases). Looked up from germline, CDR1 is SGHAT and CDR2 is FQNNGV. The CDR3 is 15 residues long. The V end lost 8 bases, the J end lost 0 bases, and 17 bases lay between the germline ends. CDR3 bases: TGTGCCAGCTCTCTTGGGGCGTCCCTCTCCTACGAGCAGTACTTC. Encoded protein: CASSLGASLSYEQYF.

The rearrangement joins TRBV5-1 to TRBJ1-1, with 7 bases aligning to TRBD1. The junction had 9 bases not matched to a gene; V was cut back by 2 bases and J by 8 bases. This CDR3 spans 14 amino acids. Germline-derived CDR1 and CDR2 are SGHRS and YFSETQ. The CDR3 DNA sequence: TGCGCCAGCAGCTTCATCCCGGGACAGTCAGAAGCTTTCTTT. Translation: CASSFIPGQSEAFF.

The chain links TRBV6-6 to TRBJ2-7; D possibly corresponds to TRBD1 (5 bases). The CDR3 consists of 14 residues. The germline V and J ends were trimmed by 2 bases and 6 bases, with 14 bases remaining between them. Germline assignment: CDR1 MNHNY and CDR2 SVGAGI (reference sequence). CDR3 nucleotide sequence: TGTGCCAGCAGTTACCACGCGGTGGGGCTCGAGCAGTACTTC. It specifies CASSYHAVGLEQYF.

The chain couples TRBV29-1 to TRBJ2-3; a weak D match, TRBD2 (6 bases). CDR3 size: 14 residues. Trimming took 5 bases from V and 6 from J, leaving 18 bases between them. Germline values: CDR1 SQVTM, CDR2 ANQGSEA. DNA for the CDR3: TGCAGCGTTTCTCTAGCGACGGGATGGGATACGCAGTATTTT. This codes for CSVSLATGWDTQYF.

This sequence joins TRBV7-2 and TRBJ1-5; 7 bases map to TRBD1. Trimming at V came to 4 bases and at J to 6 bases, leaving 6 bases not matched to a gene. The CDR3 is 14 amino acids. The germline gives CDR1 SGHTA, CDR2 FQGNSA. CDR3 region: CASSSRQGPQPQHF. The DNA of the CDR3 is TGTGCCAGCAGCTCCCGACAGGGACCTCAGCCCCAGCATTTT.

The rearrangement links TRBV15 to TRBJ1-2, with 8 bases matching TRBD1. This CDR3 is built from 15 residues. Germline-derived CDR1 and CDR2 are LNHNV and YYDKDF (reference sequence). V lost 3 bases to trimming and J lost 5 bases; unmatched junction nucleotides: 8. The DNA for the CDR3 is TGTGCCACCAGCAGGGCTGCGACAGGGGTATATGGCTACACCTTC. Amino acids: CATSRAATGVYGYTF. The whole variable domain, filled in from reference TRBV15 and TRBJ1-2, reads DAMVIQNPRYQVTQFGKPVTLSCSQTLNHNVMYWYQQKSSQAPKLLFHYYDKDFNNEADTPDNFQSRRPNTSFCFLDIRSPGLGDTAMYLCATSRAATGVYGYTFGSGTRLTVV.

This chain uses TRBV5-4 with TRBJ1-1; D gene ambiguous. Per germline, CDR1 SGHNT and CDR2 YYREEE (reference sequence). V was pared by 4 bases and J by 0 bases, with 10 bases between. CDR3 size: 14 residues. The CDR3 here is CASSPDTLNTEAFF. The DNA of the CDR3 is TGTGCCAGCAGCCCCGACACGCTGAACACTGAAGCTTTCTTT.

The chain joins TRBV5-1 to TRBJ2-1; weak D call: TRBD2 (6 bases). The CDR3 is 13 residues long. V was trimmed by 0 bases and J by 9 bases, leaving 10 bases between them. The germline V gene has CDR1 SGHRS and CDR2 YFSETQ. The CDR3 DNA follows: TGCGCCAGCAGCTTGGGTCTGGGAGGTGAGCAGTTCTTC. It codes for CASSLGLGGEQFF.

The chain recombines TRBV6-5 with TRBJ1-2; a weak D match, TRBD1 (5 bases). This CDR3 has 14 residues. Trimming removed 3 bases at V and 6 bases at J, with 14 bases between. From germline, CDR1 is MNHEY and CDR2 SVGAGI. CDR3 nucleotides: TGTGCCAGCAGTTATACCCCCCGCAGGGATGGCTACACCTTC. It translates to CASSYTPRRDGYTF.

This chain connects TRBV5-1 to TRBJ1-1; D remains unclear. Germline values: CDR1 SGHRS, CDR2 YFSETQ. The CDR3 runs 11 residues. Trimming shortened V by 5 bases and J by 6 bases, and 8 bases separated the two germline ends. The CDR3 is CASSLGAEAFF. The CDR3 nucleotides read TGCGCCAGCAGTTTAGGAGCTGAAGCTTTCTTT. The full variable domain, with the rest looked up from reference TRBV5-1 and TRBJ1-1, is KAGVTQTPRYLIKTRGQQVTLSCSPISGHRSVSWYQQTPGQGLQFLFEYFSETQRNKGNFPGRFSGRQFSNSRSEMNVSTLELGDSALYLCASSLGAEAFFGQGTRLTVV.

The rearrangement links TRBV7-2 to TRBJ2-2; 9 nucleotides agree with TRBD1. CDR1 is SGHTA, CDR2 FQGNSA, per germline. Losses at the gene ends were 6 bases for V and 6 bases for J; bases not matched to a gene: 5. The CDR3 has 14 amino acids. CDR3: CASSPRQGAGELFF. The CDR3 nucleotides read TGTGCCAGCAGTCCCCGACAGGGGGCCGGGGAGCTGTTTTTT. The full variable domain, completed using reference TRBV7-2 and TRBJ2-2, is GAGVSQSPSNKVTEKGKDVELRCDPISGHTALYWYRQSLGQGLEFLIYFQGNSAPDKSGLPSDRFSAERTGGSVSTLTIQRTQQEDSAVYLCASSPRQGAGELFFGEGSRLTVL.

The chain carries TRBV7-9 and TRBJ1-2, with TRBD1 identical over 10 bases. Germline V gene lookup returns CDR1 SEHNR and CDR2 FQNEAQ (reference sequence). V was pared by 6 bases and J by 1 base, with 8 bases of the junction left unmatched. CDR3 size: 16 residues. The CDR3: CASRESGQGSNYGYTF. CDR3 coding DNA: TGTGCCAGCAGAGAGTCGGGACAGGGGAGTAACTATGGCTACACCTTC. The whole variable domain, filled in from reference TRBV7-9 and TRBJ1-2, reads DTGVSQNPRHKITKRGQNVTFRCDPISEHNRLYWYRQTLGQGPEFLTYFQNEAQLEKSRLLSDRFSAERPKGSFSTLEIQRTEQGDSAMYLCASRESGQGSNYGYTFGSGTRLTVV.

V gene TRBV5-6 combines with J gene TRBJ1-1, with TRBD1 matching 7 bases. This CDR3 spans 13 amino acids. The V gene end was trimmed by 3 bases and the J gene end by 5 bases; junction bases not matched to a gene: 4. Germline values: CDR1 SGHDT, CDR2 YYEEEE. This CDR3 is CASSSDRVTEAFF. The CDR3 coding sequence is TGTGCCAGCAGCTCCGACAGGGTGACTGAAGCTTTCTTT.

This chain links TRBV7-3 with TRBJ2-2; 15 nucleotides align to TRBD2. The CDR3 spans 22 residues. V gave up 4 bases and J gave up 2 bases; unmatched junction bases: 17. The germline V gene encodes CDR1 SGHTA and CDR2 FQGTGA. The CDR3 DNA reads TGTGCCAGCAGCTCCCGACCACCCTATGGACTAGCGGGGGGGATTAACACCGGGGAGCTGTTTTTT. Protein product: CASSSRPPYGLAGGINTGELFF.

The genes are TRBV5-1 and TRBJ1-1; D remains unclear. The CDR3 spans 14 residues. The V gene lost 4 bases and the J gene lost 0 bases, with 10 bases spanning the gap. The germline gives CDR1 SGHRS, CDR2 YFSETQ. This CDR3 is CASSREGMNTEAFF. CDR3 nucleotides: TGCGCCAGCAGCAGGGAGGGCATGAACACTGAAGCTTTCTTT.